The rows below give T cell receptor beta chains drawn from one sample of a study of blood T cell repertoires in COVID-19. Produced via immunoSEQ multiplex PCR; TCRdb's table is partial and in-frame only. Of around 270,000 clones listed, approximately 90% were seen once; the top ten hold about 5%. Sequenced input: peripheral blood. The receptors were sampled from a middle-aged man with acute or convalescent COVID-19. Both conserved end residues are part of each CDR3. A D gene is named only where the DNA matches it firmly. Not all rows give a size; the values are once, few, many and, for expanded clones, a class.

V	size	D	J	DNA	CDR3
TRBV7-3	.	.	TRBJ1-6	TGTGCCAGCAGCTTAACTGGCCCCCTCCATAATTCACCCCTCCACTTT	CASSLTGPLHNSPLHF
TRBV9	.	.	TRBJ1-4	TGTGCCAGCAGCGTAGATGGCGGGCTTAATGAAAAACTGTTTTTT	CASSVDGGLNEKLFF
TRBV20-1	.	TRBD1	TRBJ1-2	TGCAGTGCTAGTGGCAGACAGGGCCCTAACTATGGCTACACCTTC	CSASGRQGPNYGYTF
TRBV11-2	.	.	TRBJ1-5	TGTGCCAGCAGCTTAGGCGGGAGGGGGGATAGCAATCAGCCCCAGCATTTT	CASSLGGRGDSNQPQHF
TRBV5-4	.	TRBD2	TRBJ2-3	TGTGCCAGCAGCTTAGCGGGGGGGGCAGATACGCAGTATTTT	CASSLAGGADTQYF
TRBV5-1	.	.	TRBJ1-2	TGCGCCAGCAGGGACAGCACCACCTATGGCTACACCTTC	CASRDSTTYGYTF
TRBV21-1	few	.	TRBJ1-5	TGTGCCAGCAGCAAAAGGGGGGGCGCATGCAATCAGCCCCAGCATTTT	CASSKRGGACNQPQHF
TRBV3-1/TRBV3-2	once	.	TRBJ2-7	TGTGCCAGCACCCTATCCTCAGGGTGGTACGAGCAGTACTTC	CASTLSSGWYEQYF
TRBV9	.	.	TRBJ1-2	TGTGCCAGCAGCGTAGGGCAGGGAAACTATGGCTACACCTTC	CASSVGQGNYGYTF
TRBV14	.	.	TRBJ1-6	TGTGCCAGCAGCCAAGGGAGTTCACCCCTCCACTTT	CASSQGSSPLHF
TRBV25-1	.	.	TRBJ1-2	TGTGCCAGCAGTGTAGGCCTCGGGGAATTCACCTTC	CASSVGLGEFTF